This record covers a single TCR beta chain. Its target is not known. This entry comes from a study of T cell responses to AZD1222 COVID-19 vaccine. Turning to the study itself: Pooling of second doses given at about 4 or about 12 weeks was done.

Overall study results and limits: Clonal diversity was possibly underestimated; the donors were predominantly white British and more often female. Spike-spanning, vaccine-associated CD4 TCRs were dominant at 160-218 and 743-854. It was only 6 or 7 AZD1222 recipients who were seropositive at baseline.

Profiled with immunoSEQ multiplex PCR; TCRdb holds only in-frame clones, not every one. The data hold a few hundred thousand clones, with 90% to 95% observed a single time. The V gene lost 5 bases and the J gene lost 8 bases, with 21 bases spanning the gap. CDR1 and CDR2 (germline): PRHDT, FYEKMQ (reference sequence). CDR3 length: 15 residues. This chain links TRBV13 with TRBJ1-2, with D perhaps TRBD1 (6 bases). The clonotype comes from an adult in good health. The material was peripheral blood, obtained on day 0 of AZD1222 vaccination. CDR3 nucleotides: TGTGCCAGCAGCACCGGAGGGGAAAGGGGGATGGGCTACACCTTC. Protein product: CASSTGGERGMGYTF.